This T cell receptor beta chain comes out of a study of T cells in Graves' hyperthyroidism and ophthalmopathy. Across the study: Peripheral blood sampling occurred at initial diagnosis, before any treatment. Overall study results and limits: Most thyroid clonotypes expanded above 0.001 appeared in blood too.

For ophthalmopathy patients, the Clinical Activity Score was at least 3 and the NOSPECS grade at least 4; duration was under 3 months. Reasons for excluding patients were uncontrolled infection, other autoimmune disease, pregnancy or lactation. Template material for amplifying TCR beta CDR3 regions consisted of RNA transcripts. Initially, a first-round RT-PCR of the TCR CDR3 employed the HTBI primer set. TCRdb ran MiXCR on the multiplex PCR reads and lists one entry per CDR3 protein. Among approximately 610,000 distinct CDR3 sequences listed, about 15% were seen once. Germline CDR1 DFQATT, CDR2 SNEGSKA (reference sequence). Trimming removed 8 bases at V and 6 bases at J, with 20 bases between. This CDR3 has 13 residues. The table lists this clonotype with many counts. Its antigen is not known.

V gene TRBV20-1 combines with J gene TRBJ2-7, with D possibly being TRBD2 (6 bases). This receptor was obtained from a woman in her forties with Graves' ophthalmopathy. The sequencing sample was made of blood. In DNA form, the CDR3 reads TGCAGTACCTGGGGCGGGGAGAACATCGAGCAGTACTTC. Translating it yields CSTWGGENIEQYF.